The rows below give T cell receptor beta chains drawn from one sample of a study of persistence of HIV-infected CD4 T cells. Antigen specificity for these receptors is unknown. Sequencing used immunoSEQ multiplex PCR; TCRdb keeps in-frame clones, though not all of them. Of over 35,000 clones listed, approximately 88% are singletons. The sequences come from CD4+ T cells sorted from PBMCs after 18-hour stimulation, collected from a patient who received antiretroviral therapy. The receptors were sampled from an adult man with HIV who was CMV-seropositive. Both conserved end residues are part of each CDR3. The D gene is left open where the match is weak. The listing skips clone size in some rows; elsewhere it reads once, few, many or a size class.

CDR3aa | CDR3nt | v_gene | d_gene | abundance | j_gene
CATSREISRGGETQYF | TGTGCCACCAGCAGAGAGATATCCCGAGGGGGAGAGACCCAGTACTTC | TRBV15 | - | - | TRBJ2-5
CASSVLGSADTQYF | TGTGCCAGCAGCGTCCTGGGGAGCGCAGATACGCAGTATTTT | TRBV9 | - | few | TRBJ2-3
CASSLDQQNGELFF | TGTGCCAGCAGCTTAGACCAACAGAACGGGGAGCTGTTTTTT | TRBV11-3 | - | - | TRBJ2-2
CASSITHATNTEAFF | TGTGCCAGTAGTATAACGCACGCCACGAACACTGAAGCTTTCTTT | TRBV19 | - | - | TRBJ1-1
CASRGARGNTIYF | TGTGCCAGCAGGGGGGCCAGGGGAAACACCATATATTTT | TRBV5-8 | - | - | TRBJ1-3
CASSVTGANVLTF | TGTGCCAGCAGCGTGACTGGGGCCAACGTCCTGACTTTC | TRBV6-6 | - | - | TRBJ2-6
CASSLITGAKGEQYF | TGTGCCAGCAGCTTAATAACAGGAGCAAAAGGCGAGCAGTACTTC | TRBV7-8 | - | - | TRBJ2-7
CASSLDKLAGRRVF | TGCGCCAGCAGCTTGGACAAGCTAGCGGGGCGGAGAGTCTTC | TRBV5-1 | TRBD2 | - | TRBJ2-1
CASSQGGYGTEAFF | TGTGCCAGCAGCCAAGGGGGGTATGGGACTGAAGCTTTCTTT | TRBV3-1/TRBV3-2 | - | - | TRBJ1-1
CASSQRRQSSSYNSPLHF | TGTGCCAGTAGTCAGCGGAGACAGTCGAGCTCCTATAATTCACCCCTCCACTTT | TRBV19 | - | - | TRBJ1-6
CASFQGGGSSPLHF | TGTGCCAGCTTCCAGGGAGGGGGATCATCACCCCTCCACTTT | TRBV6-5 | - | - | TRBJ1-6
CASSPQGSSYNEQFF | TGTGCCAGCTCTCCACAGGGAAGCTCCTACAATGAGCAGTTCTTC | TRBV18 | - | - | TRBJ2-1
CASTQVEGKNIQYF | TGTGCCAGCACCCAGGTGGAGGGCAAAAACATTCAGTACTTC | TRBV7-2 | - | - | TRBJ2-4
CASSLGLAGVSEQFF | TGTGCCAGCAGCTTGGGACTAGCGGGGGTATCGGAGCAGTTCTTC | TRBV7-3 | TRBD2 | - | TRBJ2-1
CASSLGGSTGELFF | TGTGCCAGTAGCCTAGGGGGCTCGACCGGGGAGCTGTTTTTT | TRBV19 | TRBD1 | - | TRBJ2-2
CASSEDRAREGYTF | TGCGCCAGCAGCGAGGACAGGGCCCGGGAAGGCTACACCTTC | TRBV5-1 | TRBD1 | few | TRBJ1-2
CASTPDRGTDGYTF | TGTGCCAGTACTCCGGACAGGGGTACGGATGGCTACACCTTC | TRBV19 | TRBD1 | - | TRBJ1-2
CAWSPGGSLNTEAFF | TGTGCCTGGAGCCCGGGGGGATCACTGAACACTGAAGCTTTCTTT | TRBV30 | - | - | TRBJ1-1
CATSRGRVNYGYTF | TGTGCCACCAGCAGAGGAAGGGTTAACTATGGCTACACCTTC | TRBV15 | - | - | TRBJ1-2
CASSYLGQNYGYTF | TGTGCCAGCAGTTACTTAGGACAGAACTATGGCTACACCTTC | TRBV6-6 | - | - | TRBJ1-2
CATSETGDEQYF | TGTGCCACCAGCGAGACAGGGGACGAGCAGTACTTC | TRBV24-1 | TRBD1 | - | TRBJ2-7
CASSQDTKVRGGRIYEQYF | TGCGCCAGCAGCCAAGATACAAAGGTCCGCGGGGGGCGAATATACGAGCAGTACTTC | TRBV4-1 | TRBD2 | - | TRBJ2-7
CASRTGTGINEQFF | TGTGCCAGCAGGACCGGGACAGGGATTAATGAGCAGTTCTTC | TRBV6-5 | TRBD1 | - | TRBJ2-1
CASSPGQERNTIYF | TGTGCCAGCAGTCCGGGACAGGAGAGAAACACCATATATTTT | TRBV2 | TRBD1 | - | TRBJ1-3
CASSRDRGSNQPQHF | TGTGCCAGCAGCCGAGACAGGGGGAGCAATCAGCCCCAGCATTTT | TRBV3-1/TRBV3-2 | TRBD1 | - | TRBJ1-5
CASSARTATGELFF | TGTGCCAGCAGTGCTCGGACGGCCACCGGGGAGCTGTTTTTT | TRBV25-1 | - | - | TRBJ2-2
CSVYGGGGNTIYF | TGCAGCGTTTATGGGGGAGGAGGCAACACCATATATTTT | TRBV29-1 | - | - | TRBJ1-3
CASSEGPSGGELFF | TGTGCCAGCAGTGAAGGGCCTTCAGGAGGGGAGCTGTTTTTT | TRBV2 | - | once | TRBJ2-2
CAISPSGQGERAFF | TGTGCCATCAGCCCTTCGGGACAGGGTGAACGGGCTTTCTTT | TRBV10-3 | TRBD1 | - | TRBJ1-1
CASSPSDRGNGYTF | TGTGCCAGCTCACCCTCGGACAGGGGGAATGGCTACACCTTC | TRBV18 | TRBD1 | - | TRBJ1-2
CASTRSSYNSPLHF | TGTGCCAGCACTCGCAGCTCCTATAATTCACCCCTCCACTTT | TRBV6-5 | - | - | TRBJ1-6
CASSPGTVGTTGELFF | TGTGCCAGCTCACCAGGGACAGTGGGGACCACCGGGGAGCTGTTTTTT | TRBV18 | TRBD1 | - | TRBJ2-2
CASSTGGGGSYEQYF | TGTGCCAGCAGTACCGGGGGCGGGGGAAGCTACGAGCAGTACTTC | TRBV6-2/TRBV6-3 | - | few | TRBJ2-7
CAIYNVRGNYGYTF | TGTGCCATCTACAACGTCAGGGGAAACTATGGCTACACCTTC | TRBV6-5 | - | - | TRBJ1-2
CASRWTGEEQFF | TGCGCCAGCAGGTGGACAGGGGAAGAGCAGTTCTTC | TRBV10-2 | TRBD1 | - | TRBJ2-1
CASWEEGGNEQFF | TGTGCCAGCTGGGAGGAAGGGGGAAATGAGCAGTTCTTC | TRBV6-5 | - | - | TRBJ2-1
CASSPETANYGYTF | TGTGCCAGCAGTCCCGAGACGGCGAACTATGGCTACACCTTC | TRBV7-9 | - | - | TRBJ1-2
CASSYFSNMNTGELFF | TGTGCCAGCAGTTACTTTAGTAATATGAACACCGGGGAGCTGTTTTTT | TRBV6-5 | - | - | TRBJ2-2
CASSPERFGSNQPQHF | TGTGCCAGCAGCCCTGAAAGGTTTGGTTCCAATCAGCCCCAGCATTTT | TRBV6-6 | - | - | TRBJ1-5
CASSHVGQMNTGELFF | TGTGCCAGCAGCCATGTGGGACAGATGAACACCGGGGAGCTGTTTTTT | TRBV3-1/TRBV3-2 | TRBD1 | - | TRBJ2-2
CASTHEGGAGDTQYF | TGCGCCAGCACCCACGAGGGTGGGGCGGGAGATACGCAGTATTTT | TRBV5-1 | - | - | TRBJ2-3
CASSVGGQGADTQYF | TGTGCCAGCAGCGTAGGGGGACAGGGGGCAGATACGCAGTATTTT | TRBV9 | TRBD1 | - | TRBJ2-3
CASSIGAGFQPQHF | TGTGCCAGTAGTATAGGGGCAGGGTTCCAGCCCCAGCATTTT | TRBV19 | - | - | TRBJ1-5
CATFKGGPLTYGYTF | TGTGCCACGTTCAAGGGGGGACCACTCACCTATGGCTACACCTTC | TRBV19 | - | - | TRBJ1-2
CASSRDRGRWNEQFF | TGTGCCAGCAGTAGGGACAGGGGGCGATGGAATGAGCAGTTCTTC | TRBV6-5 | TRBD1 | - | TRBJ2-1